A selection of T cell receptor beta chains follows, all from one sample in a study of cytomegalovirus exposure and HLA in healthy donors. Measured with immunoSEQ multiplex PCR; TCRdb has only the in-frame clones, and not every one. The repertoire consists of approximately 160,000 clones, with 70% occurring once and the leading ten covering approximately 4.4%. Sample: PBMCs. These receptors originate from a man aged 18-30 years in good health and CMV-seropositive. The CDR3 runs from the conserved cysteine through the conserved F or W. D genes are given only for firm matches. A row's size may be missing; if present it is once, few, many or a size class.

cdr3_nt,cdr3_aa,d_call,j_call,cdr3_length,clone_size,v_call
TGTGCCAGCAGACGACAGGGGAACACTGAAGCTTTCTTT,CASRRQGNTEAFF,TRBD1,TRBJ1-1,13,.,TRBV6-4
TGTGCCAGCAGCCCCCTAGGCAAGCGGGGGGAACACAATGAGCAGTTCTTC,CASSPLGKRGEHNEQFF,TRBD2,TRBJ2-1,17,.,TRBV4-2
TGTGCCAGCAAGGAGGGGACAGCTAACTATGGCTACACCTTC,CASKEGTANYGYTF,TRBD1,TRBJ1-2,14,.,TRBV5-8
TGTGCCAGCAGCACACGGGTTGGGTTCGGAACTGAAAAACTGTTTTTT,CASSTRVGFGTEKLFF,.,TRBJ1-4,16,once,TRBV7-2
TGTGCCGCCCCGCTGACAGGGGGGTTTACTGAAGCTTTCTTT,CAAPLTGGFTEAFF,TRBD1,TRBJ1-1,14,.,TRBV6-1
TGTGCCAGCAGCACCGCGGGGGCGAGTAAGAATGAGCAGTTCTTC,CASSTAGASKNEQFF,.,TRBJ2-1,15,.,TRBV7-9
TGTGCCAGCAGCTCAACTAGCGGGAATCCCTACAATGAGCAGTTCTTC,CASSSTSGNPYNEQFF,TRBD2,TRBJ2-1,16,.,TRBV7-9
TGTGCCATCCTAAGCGGGAGGGCCATCCACAATGAGCAGTTCTTC,CAILSGRAIHNEQFF,TRBD2,TRBJ2-1,15,.,TRBV28
TGCGCCAGCAGCCAGGTTCCCGGGACAGGGGGCTCACACTATGGCTACACCTTC,CASSQVPGTGGSHYGYTF,TRBD1,TRBJ1-2,18,.,TRBV4-1
TGTGCCAGCAGCTTGGGACTACTTAATGAGCAGTTCTTC,CASSLGLLNEQFF,TRBD2,TRBJ2-1,13,.,TRBV7-3
TGTGCCAGCAGCCCCGGGGAGCGGGCGACCCAAGAGACCCAGTACTTC,CASSPGERATQETQYF,.,TRBJ2-5,16,.,TRBV2
TGTGCCAGCAGCTTGAGGACAGGGGGCGCTTCCGGCTACACCTTC,CASSLRTGGASGYTF,TRBD1,TRBJ1-2,15,.,TRBV5-4
TGCGCCAGCAGCCAAGTAGGTGGGGGACATAACTATGGCTACACCTTC,CASSQVGGGHNYGYTF,.,TRBJ1-2,16,.,TRBV4-1
TGTGCCAGCGGGGAAGCGGGAAGGGTCACAGATACGCAGTATTTT,CASGEAGRVTDTQYF,TRBD2,TRBJ2-3,15,.,TRBV11-3
TGTGCCAGCCGATACTTTATAAGGGGTTCACCCCTCCACTTT,CASRYFIRGSPLHF,.,TRBJ1-6,14,.,TRBV28
TGCGCCAGCAGCCAAGAGTCGGTGTGGCAGGGGTCGACTGAAGCTTTCTTT,CASSQESVWQGSTEAFF,.,TRBJ1-1,17,.,TRBV4-1
TGTGCCAGCAGCTTAGGGGGCAGCTCTGGAAACACCATATATTTT,CASSLGGSSGNTIYF,.,TRBJ1-3,15,once,TRBV7-2
TGCAGCATCTCGACTAGGGCATCCGTCACTGAAGCTTTCTTT,CSISTRASVTEAFF,.,TRBJ1-1,14,.,TRBV29-1
TGCGCCAGCAGCTTGGGCAGCGGAGATTCACCCCTCCACTTT,CASSLGSGDSPLHF,.,TRBJ1-6,14,.,TRBV5-1
TGTGCCAGCGCAAGGGGTCGGCAAGAGACCCAGTACTTC,CASARGRQETQYF,.,TRBJ2-5,13,.,TRBV11-2
TGTGCCAGCAGCATTTCAACAGGGGAGGCTTTCTTT,CASSISTGEAFF,TRBD1,TRBJ1-1,12,.,TRBV5-4
TGCGCCAGCAGACCGGACAGGGACGATCAGCCCCAGCATTTT,CASRPDRDDQPQHF,TRBD1,TRBJ1-5,14,.,TRBV5-1
TGCGCCAGCAGCTTGAGGACAGGGAGTAATGAGCAGTTCTTC,CASSLRTGSNEQFF,TRBD1,TRBJ2-1,14,.,TRBV5-1
TGCGCCAGCAGCTTGGCCCTGGGACTAGGGAATGAGCAGTTCTTC,CASSLALGLGNEQFF,TRBD2,TRBJ2-1,15,.,TRBV5-1
TGTGCCAGCGCCGGGACAACCGGGGAGCTGTTTTTT,CASAGTTGELFF,.,TRBJ2-2,12,.,TRBV19
TGTGCCACCAGCAGTCCAGCGGGGGGTGGAAACTACAATGAGCAGTTCTTC,CATSSPAGGGNYNEQFF,TRBD2,TRBJ2-1,17,.,TRBV15